This TCR beta chain was captured in a study of OX40 agonist ivuxolimab in advanced cancers. Points from the study as a whole: At 0.1 to 3.0 mg/kg, clonal expansion of CD4+ and CD8+ blood T cells had occurred by week 6.

Regarding this clone: Antigen unknown.

Anyone with autoimmune disease history or systemic immunosuppression was excluded. The CDR3 is 14 residues long. Germline CDR1 is SGDLS and CDR2 is YYNGEE. V lost 2 bases and J lost 8; bases outside the gene matches: 5. Profiled with immunoSEQ multiplex PCR; TCRdb holds only in-frame clones, not every one. Of around 45,000 clones listed, around 80% are singletons. The receptor's source is an adult with an advanced solid tumor such as melanoma, head and neck, liver or kidney cancer. This chain links TRBV9 with TRBJ1-2, with 11 bases identical to TRBD1. The specimen was CD4+ or CD8+ T cells sorted from blood, collected in a trial of the OX40 agonist ivuxolimab. CDR3 amino acids: CASSVGQGARGYTF. Written as DNA, the CDR3 is TGTGCCAGCAGCGTCGGACAGGGGGCGCGGGGCTACACCTTC.